This T cell receptor (beta chain) was recovered during a study of blood T cell repertoires in COVID-19. Overall study context: Samples came from the United States, Italy and Spain, spanning acute and convalescent COVID-19. PBMCs, B-cell-depleted T cells, or T cells provided the cDNA or gDNA that made up the material.

Germline CDR1 SGHAT, CDR2 FQNNGV. The CDR3 has 14 residues. Trimming left V 5 bases short and J 1 base short, with 9 bases between. How the authors handled the data: Reference gene primer amplification in the assay estimated nucleated cell counts. TCRdb's table, derived via immunoSEQ multiplex PCR, lists solely in-frame clones and lacks some. V, J and clone size reflect that table, while D and trimming were determined from the DNA. The sample consists of about 180,000 clones, under 85% of them appearing once. Sequenced sample: peripheral blood. This sequence was found in a human donor in a cohort sampled during active COVID-19. The gene calls are TRBV11-2 and TRBJ1-5, with D maybe TRBD1 (5 bases). In nucleotides, the CDR3 is TGTGCCAGCAGCCAGGGTCAGAGCAATCAGCCCCAGCATTTT. This gives the protein CASSQGQSNQPQHF. Combining the CDR3 with reference TRBV11-2 and TRBJ1-5 gives the whole variable domain EAGVAQSPRYKIIEKRQSVAFWCNPISGHATLYWYQQILGQGPKLLIQFQNNGVVDDSQLPKDRFSAERLKGVDSTLKIQPAKLEDSAVYLCASSQGQSNQPQHFGDGTRLSIL.